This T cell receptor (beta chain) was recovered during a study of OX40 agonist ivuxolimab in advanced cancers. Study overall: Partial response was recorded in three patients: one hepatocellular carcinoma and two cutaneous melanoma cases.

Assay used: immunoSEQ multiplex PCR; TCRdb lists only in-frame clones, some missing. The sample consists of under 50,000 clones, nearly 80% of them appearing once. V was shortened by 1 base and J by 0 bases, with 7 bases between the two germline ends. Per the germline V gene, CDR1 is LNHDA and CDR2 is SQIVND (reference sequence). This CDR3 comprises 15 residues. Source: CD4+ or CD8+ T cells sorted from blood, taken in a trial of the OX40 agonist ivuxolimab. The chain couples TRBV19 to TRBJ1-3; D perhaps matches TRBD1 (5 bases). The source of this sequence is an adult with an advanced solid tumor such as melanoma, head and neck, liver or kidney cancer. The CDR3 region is CASSIATGSGNTIYF. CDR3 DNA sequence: TGTGCCAGTAGTATAGCTACAGGCTCTGGAAACACCATATATTTT.